Listed below are T cell receptor beta chains from one sample, sequenced in a study of T cell repertoires in cytomegalovirus infection. The antigens for these receptors are not known. TCRdb called the reads again in MiXCR, with one record for every CDR3 protein. The repertoire holds fewer than 1,000,000 distinct CDR3 sequences, with approximately 31% as singletons. The input for sequencing was cultured CD8+ T cells from PBMCs, taken from culture after CMV antigen stimulation. These TCRs come from a human donor in good health (CMV status not recorded). Some clones in this sample may be carry-over from other donors' samples. Both conserved end residues are trimmed from each CDR3.

v_call	j_call	cdr3_aa
TRBV5-4	TRBJ2-7	ASSQTPLTTGGATYEQY
TRBV4-3	TRBJ1-2	ASSQDLGTAYGYT
TRBV7-9	TRBJ1-1	ASSQTQGRRGTEAF
TRBV27	TRBJ2-2	ASSLSSWRGDNTGELF
TRBV7-9	TRBJ1-1	ASSSNNRGRYTEAF
TRBV6-2/TRBV6-3	TRBJ2-3	ASSNIAGAPTDTQY
TRBV27	TRBJ1-1	ASRIQGSWTEAF
TRBV7-6	TRBJ1-2	ASSPGAATHGYT
TRBV7-4	TRBJ1-3	ASSSNDRDTLSPGNTIY
TRBV29-1	TRBJ2-1	SVTSGENYNEQF
TRBV29-1	TRBJ2-1	SVVGVGHNEQF
TRBV7-9	TRBJ1-4	ASSLAGDEKLF
TRBV24-1	TRBJ2-1	ATSDHPPTNEQF
TRBV6-6	TRBJ2-5	ASSYSASGGYQETQY
TRBV6-6	TRBJ1-6	ARTGDASYNSPLH
TRBV4-1	TRBJ1-5	ASSQPGQSNQPQH
TRBV9	TRBJ2-2	ASSVVGSSNTGELF
TRBV6-5	TRBJ2-7	ASSLVSSHHSYEQY
TRBV4-1	TRBJ1-1	ASSHARMDRRNTEAF
TRBV12-3/TRBV12-4	TRBJ1-4	ASSPQGAANEKLF
TRBV7-2	TRBJ2-2	ASSYLRDRPTGELF
TRBV6-5	TRBJ2-3	ASSYYPPASSGKAASTDTQY
TRBV4-1	TRBJ1-6	ASSQEPYRYNSPLH
TRBV7-6	TRBJ2-5	ASSSEVQETQY
TRBV10-3	TRBJ1-1	AIQERLNTEAF
TRBV7-6	TRBJ2-1	AIGPGSIILSYNEQF
TRBV7-3	TRBJ2-2	ASSPLNSNTGELF
TRBV19	TRBJ1-4	ASSIFGGQGNEKLF
TRBV7-6	TRBJ2-1	ASSPALVRGGYEQF
TRBV20-1	TRBJ1-1	SAREAGGWTEAF